The clone carrying this TCR beta chain has just a few counts. A far larger clone is only one base removed, so a read error is likely. With TRAV- and TRBV-specific primers, first-strand cDNA was made, covering the alpha and beta chains. A constant-region primer paired with the V-primer adapter amplified TCRs over about 19 PCR cycles. TCRdb redid the calling of the reads with MiXCR, one entry per CDR3 protein. The sample yields approximately 100,000 distinct CDR3 sequences, about 20% seen once. This entry comes from a study of low-dose radiotherapy and immunotherapy resistance in tumors. As for the study in general: The study delivered 0.5 Gy per fraction every 2 weeks to Cohort 1, totaling 6.5 Gy. Nivolumab was given to patients as a 240 mg flat dose every two weeks, and ipilimumab at 1 mg/kg every six weeks. Both were delivered intravenously.

Indicated time point: after trial treatment. The sample's treatment: LDRT plus nivolumab, ipilimumab, low-dose cyclophosphamide and aspirin (RACIN trial). Administered to the donors were nivolumab, ipilimumab, aspirin, low-dose cyclophosphamide and low-dose radiotherapy. All eligible patients presented with advanced solid tumors that contained no tumor-infiltrating lymphocytes. The CDR3 spans 20 residues. The ends were cut back, 5 bases at V and 5 bases at J, with 28 bases in the middle. The genes are TRBV12-3 or TRBV12-4 and TRBJ1-6; D gene unclear. The clonotype originates from a male donor with prostate cancer. Sequenced here: PBMCs, sampled after low-dose radiotherapy plus immunotherapy. The CDR3 DNA reads as TGTGCCAGCAGTGAGCCCCGGAGAGCATCGCACCAATCAGATAATTCACCCCTCCACTTT. It codes for CASSEPRRASHQSDNSPLHF.